This record covers a single T cell receptor (beta chain). Its antigen is not identified. The CDR3 has 16 residues. With V trimmed by 3 bases and J by 2 bases, 5 bases remained unmatched. Per germline, CDR1 KGHDR and CDR2 SFDVKD. Overall study results and limits: Tumor-infiltrating Treg TCR alpha and beta sequences overlapped most with tumor naive CD4+ T cells, then blood naive.

Full-length variable regions came from constant-region reverse primers plus semi-nested Nested Universal Primer A PCR. One entry per CDR3 protein, called by TCRdb with MiXCR from the 5' RACE reads. The table has 45,000 to 60,000 distinct CDR3 sequences, more than 20% seen once; the top ten hold around 3%. The clonotype was recovered from a female donor with breast cancer. Sequencing was performed on tumor-infiltrating naive CD4+ T cells sorted from the breast tumor. Subset: naive CD4+ T cells, CD4+CD45RA+CD25-. The chain employs TRBV24-1 and TRBJ2-3; TRBD1 agrees at 9 bases. CDR3 protein: CATSDPGQGATDTQYF. CDR3 nucleotides: TGTGCCACCAGTGATCCGGGACAGGGTGCCACAGATACGCAGTATTTT.